The clone carrying this T cell receptor beta chain has only one observation. The data stem from a study of fetal regulatory T cell absence and autoimmunity. The CDR3 loop spans 13 amino acids. Germline CDR1 and CDR2: MNHEY and SMNVEV (reference sequence). The V end lost 4 bases, the J end lost 2 bases, and 7 bases lay between the germline ends. The assay was run at survey level. The data were produced by immunoSEQ multiplex PCR, yet TCRdb's version contains in-frame clones alone and is incomplete. This table holds about 50,000 clones, roughly four fifths found once. This rearrangement joins TRBV27 to TRBJ2-3; no clear D. This TCR was sampled from a newborn boy with IPEX syndrome. Material for sequencing was cord blood. The CDR3 bases are TGTGCCAGCAGTTCTGGGAACACAGATACGCAGTATTTT. The encoded protein is CASSSGNTDTQYF.